This TCR beta chain emerged from a study of T cell responses to AZD1222 COVID-19 vaccine. Study-wide points: Close to half of all spike-specific TCRs reportedly target regions of the variants that are unmutated.

Sequencing was performed with immunoSEQ multiplex PCR; in TCRdb, only in-frame clones are kept and a portion is missing. In the table there are about 150,000 clones, 92% of which are singletons. With respect to this clone: What it binds is unknown.

CDR1 is KGHSH and CDR2 is LQKENI in the germline V gene. With 4 bases removed from V and 2 bases from J, the gap between germline ends came to 11 bases. There are 15 residues in the CDR3. The starting material was peripheral blood, obtained 28 days after the second AZD1222 dose. J is TRBJ2-2 and V is TRBV18; D gene unclear. The source of this sequence is an adult who received the AZD1222 COVID-19 vaccine. CDR3 sequence: CASSLREPNTGELFF. CDR3 coding DNA: TGTGCCAGCTCACTAAGAGAACCAAACACCGGGGAGCTGTTTTTT. The complete variable domain, with remaining parts taken from reference TRBV18 and TRBJ2-2, reads NAGVMQNPRHLVRRRGQEARLRCSPMKGHSHVYWYRQLPEEGLKFMVYLQKENIIDESGMPKERFSAEFPKEGPSILRIQQVVRGDSAAYFCASSLREPNTGELFFGEGSRLTVL.